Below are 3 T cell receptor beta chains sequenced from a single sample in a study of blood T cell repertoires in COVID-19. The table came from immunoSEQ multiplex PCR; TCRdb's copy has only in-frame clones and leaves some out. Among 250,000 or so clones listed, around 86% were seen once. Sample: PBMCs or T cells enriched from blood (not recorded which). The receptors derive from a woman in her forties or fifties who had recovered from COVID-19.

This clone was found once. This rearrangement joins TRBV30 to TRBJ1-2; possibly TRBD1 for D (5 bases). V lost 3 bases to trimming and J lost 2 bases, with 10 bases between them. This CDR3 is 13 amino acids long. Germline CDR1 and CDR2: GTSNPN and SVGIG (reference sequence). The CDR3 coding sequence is TGTGCCTGGAGGGCGCAGGGAAACTATGGCTACACCTTC. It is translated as CAWRAQGNYGYTF.

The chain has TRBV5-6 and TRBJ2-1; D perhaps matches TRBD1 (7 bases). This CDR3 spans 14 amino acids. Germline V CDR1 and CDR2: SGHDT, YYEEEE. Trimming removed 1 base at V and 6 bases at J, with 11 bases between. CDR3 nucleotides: TGTGCCAGCAGCTTGTGGCAGGGGGGCAATGAGCAGTTCTTC. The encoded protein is CASSLWQGGNEQFF.

The CDR3 loop reads CASSPDKNTGELFF. The CDR3, as DNA: TGTGCCAGCTCACCTGACAAGAACACCGGGGAGCTGTTTTTT. The chain links TRBV18 to TRBJ2-2; D unclear. Germline assignment: CDR1 KGHSH and CDR2 LQKENI. This CDR3 has 14 amino acids. Trimming left V 3 bases short and J 1 base short, with 6 bases between.